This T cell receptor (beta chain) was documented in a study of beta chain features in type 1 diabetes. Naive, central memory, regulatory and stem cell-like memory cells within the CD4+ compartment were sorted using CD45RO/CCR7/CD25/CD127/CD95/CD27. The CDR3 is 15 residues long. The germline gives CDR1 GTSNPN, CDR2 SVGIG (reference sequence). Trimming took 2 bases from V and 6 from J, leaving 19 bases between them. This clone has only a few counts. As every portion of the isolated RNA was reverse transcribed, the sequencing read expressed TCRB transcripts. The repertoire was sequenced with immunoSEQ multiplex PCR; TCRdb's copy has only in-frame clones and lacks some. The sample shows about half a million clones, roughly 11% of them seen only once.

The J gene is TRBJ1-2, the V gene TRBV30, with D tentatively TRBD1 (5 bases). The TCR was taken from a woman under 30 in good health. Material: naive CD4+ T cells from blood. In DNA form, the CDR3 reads TGTGCCTGGAGTCGAGTCTGGGGGGAAATGGATGGCTACACCTTC. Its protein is CAWSRVWGEMDGYTF. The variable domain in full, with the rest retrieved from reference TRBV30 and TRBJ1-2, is SQTIHQWPATLVQPVGSPLSLECTVEGTSNPNLYWYRQAAGRGLQLLFYSVGIGQISSEVPQNLSASRPQDRQFILSSKKLLLSDSGFYLCAWSRVWGEMDGYTFGSGTRLTVV.